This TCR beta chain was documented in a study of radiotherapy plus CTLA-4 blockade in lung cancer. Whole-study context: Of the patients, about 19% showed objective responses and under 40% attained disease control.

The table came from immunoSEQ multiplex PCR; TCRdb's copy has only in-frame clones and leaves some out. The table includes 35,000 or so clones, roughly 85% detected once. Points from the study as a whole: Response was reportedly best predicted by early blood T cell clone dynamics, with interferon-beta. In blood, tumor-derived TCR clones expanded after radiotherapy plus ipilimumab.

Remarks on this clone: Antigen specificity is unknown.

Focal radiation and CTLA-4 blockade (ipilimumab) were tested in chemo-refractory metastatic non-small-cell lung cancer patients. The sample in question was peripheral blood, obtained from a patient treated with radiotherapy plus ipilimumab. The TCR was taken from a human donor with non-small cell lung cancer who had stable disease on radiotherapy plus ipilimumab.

CDR3 in amino acids: CASSLGGPNEKLFF. The DNA of the CDR3 is TGTGCCAGCAGCTTAGGGGGGCCGAATGAAAAACTGTTTTTT. This sequence joins TRBV7-2 and TRBJ1-4, with D perhaps TRBD1 (6 bases). The CDR3 runs 14 residues. The germline V gene has CDR1 SGHTA and CDR2 FQGNSA. V lost 1 base and J 5 bases, leaving 8 bases between the germline ends. The full variable domain, in which reference TRBV7-2 and TRBJ1-4 provide the parts outside the CDR3, is GAGVSQSPSNKVTEKGKDVELRCDPISGHTALYWYRQSLGQGLEFLIYFQGNSAPDKSGLPSDRFSAERTGGSVSTLTIQRTQQEDSAVYLCASSLGGPNEKLFFGSGTQLSVL.